This T cell receptor beta chain was observed in a study of spatial heterogeneity in lung cancer. TCR cDNA molecules each had a unique molecular identifier. In TCRdb, the 5' RACE reads were re-called with MiXCR into one record per CDR3 protein. This table has about 39,000 distinct CDR3 sequences, around 3.1% appearing once. In its sample, this clonotype was seen many times. Time point defined: sample taken at primary tumor resection. The donors were 65 to 85 patients with non-small cell lung cancer that was early-stage and untreated. Sequencing was performed on whole RNA extracted from tumor and nontumor lung tissue, or from frozen PBMC, and the material was left unsorted. CDR1 is LNHDA, CDR2 SQIVND, per germline (reference sequence). V lost 11 bases to trimming and J lost 1 base, with 20 bases between them. The CDR3 length is 15 residues.

The chain has TRBV19 and TRBJ1-2, with a possible D match to TRBD1 (6 bases). The sequencing here drew on normal lung tissue next to the tumor, taken at surgery. The source is a male donor with early-stage non-small cell lung cancer. As DNA, the CDR3 is TGTGCCGCCAGGCAAAGACAGGACTATAACTATGGCTACACCTTC. Translating gives CAARQRQDYNYGYTF. The full variable domain, in which reference TRBV19 and TRBJ1-2 provide the parts outside the CDR3, is DGGITQSPKYLFRKEGQNVTLSCEQNLNHDAMYWYRQDPGQGLRLIYYSQIVNDFQKGDIAEGYSVSREKKESFPLTVTSAQKNPTAFYLCAARQRQDYNYGYTFGSGTRLTVV.